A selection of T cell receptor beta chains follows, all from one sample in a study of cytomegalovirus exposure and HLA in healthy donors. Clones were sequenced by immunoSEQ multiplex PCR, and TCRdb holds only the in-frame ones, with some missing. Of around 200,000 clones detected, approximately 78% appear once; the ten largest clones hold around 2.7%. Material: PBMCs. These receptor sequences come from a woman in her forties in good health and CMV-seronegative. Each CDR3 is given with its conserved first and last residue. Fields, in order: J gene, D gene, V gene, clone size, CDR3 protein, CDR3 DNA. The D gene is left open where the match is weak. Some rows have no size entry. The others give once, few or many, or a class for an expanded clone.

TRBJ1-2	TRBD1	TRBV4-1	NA	CASSQNDRGNYGYTF	TGCGCCAGCAGCCAAAATGACAGGGGAAACTATGGCTACACCTTC
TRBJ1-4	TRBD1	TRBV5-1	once	CASSPGQAMYEKLFF	TGCGCCAGCAGCCCAGGACAGGCGATGTATGAAAAACTGTTTTTT
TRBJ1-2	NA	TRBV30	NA	CAWSVQLSGGSRSGYTF	TGTGCCTGGAGTGTACAGCTTTCGGGGGGGAGTAGGTCTGGCTACACCTTC
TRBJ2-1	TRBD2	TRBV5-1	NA	CASSRQASGNNEQFF	TGCGCCAGCAGCCGCCAGGCTAGCGGTAACAATGAGCAGTTCTTC
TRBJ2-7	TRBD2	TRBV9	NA	CASSVARGDGSGGFGEQYF	TGTGCCAGCAGCGTAGCTAGGGGCGATGGTAGCGGGGGCTTTGGCGAGCAGTACTTC
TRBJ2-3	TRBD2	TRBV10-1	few	CASSKGLAGSTDTQYF	TGCGCCAGCAGTAAGGGACTAGCGGGGAGCACAGATACGCAGTATTTT
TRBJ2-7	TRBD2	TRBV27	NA	CASSSGLAGTYEQYF	TGTGCCAGCAGTTCCGGACTAGCGGGAACTTACGAGCAGTACTTC
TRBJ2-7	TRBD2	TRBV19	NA	CASSIHSGGTYEQYF	TGTGCCAGTAGTATACATAGCGGGGGTACCTACGAGCAGTACTTC
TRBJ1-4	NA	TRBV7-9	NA	CSSSLDSSRREKLFF	TGTTCCAGCAGCTTAGATTCCTCTAGGAGGGAAAAACTGTTTTTT
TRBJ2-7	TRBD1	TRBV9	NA	CASSVGQGATYEQYF	TGTGCCAGCAGCGTAGGACAGGGGGCTACCTACGAGCAGTACTTC
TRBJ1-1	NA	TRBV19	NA	CASSPRTQRTTEAFF	TGTGCCAGTAGTCCCCGAACCCAGCGGACCACTGAAGCTTTCTTT
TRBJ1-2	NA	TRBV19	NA	CASSIRSSGYGYTF	TGTGCCAGTAGTATAAGGAGCTCGGGTTATGGCTACACCTTC
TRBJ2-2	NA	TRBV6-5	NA	CASSYSDGGKELFF	TGTGCCAGCAGTTACTCGGACGGAGGGAAGGAGCTGTTTTTT
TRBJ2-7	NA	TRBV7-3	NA	CASSALGGGLEQYF	TGTGCCAGCAGCGCCCTAGGTGGAGGGCTCGAGCAGTACTTC
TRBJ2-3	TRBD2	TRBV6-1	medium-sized	CASSELAGGPDTQYF	TGTGCCAGCAGTGAACTAGCGGGAGGGCCAGATACGCAGTATTTT
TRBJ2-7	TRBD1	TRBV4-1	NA	CASSPGDRGDYEQYF	TGCGCCAGCAGCCCCGGGGACAGGGGGGACTACGAGCAGTACTTC
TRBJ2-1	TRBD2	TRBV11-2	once	CASSSLAGLNEQFF	TGTGCCAGCAGCTCCCTAGCGGGACTAAATGAGCAGTTCTTC
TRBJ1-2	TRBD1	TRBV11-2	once	CASSFGQGSYGYTF	TGTGCCAGCAGCTTCGGACAGGGCAGCTATGGCTACACCTTC
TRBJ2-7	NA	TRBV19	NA	CASSIGHSYEQYF	TGTGCCAGTAGTATAGGGCACAGCTACGAGCAGTACTTC
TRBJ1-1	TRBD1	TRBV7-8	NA	CASSLARGDRGTEAFF	TGTGCCAGCAGCTTAGCACGGGGTGACAGGGGCACTGAAGCTTTCTTT
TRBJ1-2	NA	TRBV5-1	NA	CASSLNRDTPEF	TGCGCCAGCAGCTTAAACCGGGACACCCCGGAATTC
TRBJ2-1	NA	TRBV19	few	CASSILGGSYNEQFF	TGTGCCAGTAGTATCCTTGGCGGGTCCTACAATGAGCAGTTCTTC
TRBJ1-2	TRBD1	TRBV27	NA	CATLDREGYGYTF	TGTGCCACCCTGGACAGGGAGGGCTATGGCTACACCTTC
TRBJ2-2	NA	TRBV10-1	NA	CASSELGLGDTGELFF	TGCGCCAGCAGTGAATTGGGTCTGGGCGACACCGGGGAGCTGTTTTTT
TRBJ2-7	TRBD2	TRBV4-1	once	CASSPRREGEQYF	TGCGCCAGCAGCCCTCGCAGGGAGGGCGAGCAGTACTTC
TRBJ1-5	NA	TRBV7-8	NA	CASSSAGLTFYSNQPQHF	TGTGCCAGCAGCTCAGCGGGGCTGACCTTCTATAGCAATCAGCCCCAGCATTTT
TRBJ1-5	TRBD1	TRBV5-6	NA	CASSSGQGKNQPQHF	TGTGCCAGCAGCTCGGGACAGGGGAAGAATCAGCCCCAGCATTTT
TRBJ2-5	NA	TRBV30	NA	CAWTGDGDFGTQYF	TGTGCCTGGACGGGCGACGGGGACTTCGGGACCCAGTACTTC
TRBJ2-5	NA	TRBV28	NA	CASSYRVETQYF	TGTGCCAGCAGCTACCGTGTGGAGACCCAGTACTTC
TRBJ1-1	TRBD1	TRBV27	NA	CASSYRGGREAFF	TGTGCCAGCAGTTACAGGGGGGGTAGGGAAGCTTTCTTT
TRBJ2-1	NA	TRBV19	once	CASRDGTGLFF	TGTGCCAGTAGGGACGGGACTGGGCTTTTCTTC
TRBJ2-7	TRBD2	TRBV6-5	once	CASSSSGSSYEQYF	TGTGCCAGCAGCTCCAGCGGGAGTTCCTACGAGCAGTACTTC
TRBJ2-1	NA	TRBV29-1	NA	CSVRKKDRRNNEQFF	TGCAGCGTTCGAAAGAAGGACAGACGAAACAATGAGCAGTTCTTC
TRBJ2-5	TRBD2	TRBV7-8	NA	CASSLAGGPGETQYF	TGTGCCAGCAGCCTGGCGGGAGGGCCAGGGGAGACCCAGTACTTC
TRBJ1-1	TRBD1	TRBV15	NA	CATSDRGRVGAFF	TGTGCCACCTCCGACAGGGGACGGGTCGGAGCTTTCTTT
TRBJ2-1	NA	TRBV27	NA	CASSLSRSVDEQFF	TGTGCCAGCAGTTTATCGAGGAGCGTGGATGAGCAGTTCTTC
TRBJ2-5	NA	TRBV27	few	CASRNSGAQETQYF	TGTGCCAGCAGAAATAGCGGAGCCCAAGAGACCCAGTACTTC
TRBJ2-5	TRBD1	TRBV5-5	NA	CASSKGTGLETQYF	TGTGCCAGCAGCAAGGGGACAGGGCTTGAGACCCAGTACTTC
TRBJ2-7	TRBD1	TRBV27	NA	CASSFGTGVYEQYF	TGTGCCAGCAGCTTTGGGACAGGTGTATACGAGCAGTACTTC
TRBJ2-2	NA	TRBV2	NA	CASSGTDRSTGELFF	TGTGCCAGCAGTGGGACCGACAGGAGCACCGGGGAGCTGTTTTTT
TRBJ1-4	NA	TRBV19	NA	CASSQDRDNEKLFF	TGTGCCAGTAGTCAGGACCGGGATAATGAAAAACTGTTTTTT
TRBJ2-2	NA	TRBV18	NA	CASSPHEAGELFF	TGTGCCAGCTCACCCCATGAGGCCGGGGAGCTGTTTTTT
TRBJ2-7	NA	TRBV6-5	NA	CASRRLRGRIEEQYF	TGTGCCAGCAGACGACTTCGTGGGAGAATTGAAGAGCAGTACTTC
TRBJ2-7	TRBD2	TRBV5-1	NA	CASSLAGSGYEQYF	TGCGCCAGCTCCCTAGCGGGATCTGGCTACGAGCAGTACTTC
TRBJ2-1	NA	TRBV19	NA	CASSPSSSYNEQFF	TGTGCCAGTAGTCCTTCCAGCTCCTACAATGAGCAGTTCTTC
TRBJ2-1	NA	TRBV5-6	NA	CASSLVQNEQFF	TGTGCCAGCAGCTTGGTACAGAATGAGCAGTTCTTC
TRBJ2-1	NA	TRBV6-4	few	CASSSSSYNEQFF	TGTGCCAGCAGCTCCAGCTCCTACAATGAGCAGTTCTTC
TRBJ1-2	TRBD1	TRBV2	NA	CASSVAGGDYGYTF	TGTGCCAGCAGTGTGGCAGGGGGCGACTATGGCTACACCTTC
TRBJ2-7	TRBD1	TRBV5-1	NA	CASSLGFGQGLYEQYF	TGCGCCAGCAGCTTGGGATTTGGACAGGGTCTCTACGAGCAGTACTTC
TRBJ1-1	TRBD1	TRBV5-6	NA	CASSSLDRENTEAFF	TGTGCCAGCAGCTCCCTCGACAGGGAGAACACTGAAGCTTTCTTT
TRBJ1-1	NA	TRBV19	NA	CASRKKVYGREGNTEAFF	TGTGCCAGTAGAAAAAAGGTATACGGCCGGGAGGGAAACACTGAAGCTTTCTTT
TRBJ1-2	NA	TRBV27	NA	CASSVIGESYGYTF	TGTGCCAGCAGTGTAATCGGGGAATCCTATGGCTACACCTTC
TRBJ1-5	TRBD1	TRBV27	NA	CASSLLGQGGAAGNQPQHF	TGTGCCAGCAGTTTATTGGGACAGGGGGGCGCAGCGGGCAATCAGCCCCAGCATTTT
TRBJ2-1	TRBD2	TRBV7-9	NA	CASTKAGTRRVNEQFF	TGTGCCAGCACCAAAGCCGGGACTAGGAGGGTCAATGAGCAGTTCTTC
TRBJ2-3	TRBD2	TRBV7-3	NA	CASSPGRLAGAGDTQYF	TGTGCCAGCAGTCCCGGTCGACTAGCGGGAGCAGGGGATACGCAGTATTTT
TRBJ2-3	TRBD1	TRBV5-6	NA	CASSLVRGQSDTQYF	TGTGCCAGCAGCTTGGTTAGGGGGCAGTCAGATACGCAGTATTTT
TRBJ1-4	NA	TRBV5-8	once	CASSVEGLFF	TGTGCCAGCAGCGTCGAGGGACTGTTTTTT
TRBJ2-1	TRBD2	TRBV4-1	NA	CASSQGLAGGSSYNEQFF	TGCGCCAGCAGCCAAGGACTAGCGGGAGGGAGCTCCTACAATGAGCAGTTCTTC
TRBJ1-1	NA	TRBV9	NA	CASSVTGLNTEAFF	TGTGCCAGCAGCGTGACAGGTTTGAACACTGAAGCTTTCTTT